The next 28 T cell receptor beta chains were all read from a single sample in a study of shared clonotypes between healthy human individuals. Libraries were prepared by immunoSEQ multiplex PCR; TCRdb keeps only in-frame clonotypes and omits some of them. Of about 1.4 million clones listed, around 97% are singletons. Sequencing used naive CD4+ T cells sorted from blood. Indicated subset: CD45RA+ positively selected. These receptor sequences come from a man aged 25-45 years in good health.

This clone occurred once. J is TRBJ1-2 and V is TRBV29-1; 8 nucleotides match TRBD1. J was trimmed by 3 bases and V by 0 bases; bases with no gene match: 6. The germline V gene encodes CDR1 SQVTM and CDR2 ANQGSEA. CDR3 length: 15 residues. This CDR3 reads CSVEERTGIYYGYTF. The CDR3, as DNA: TGCAGCGTTGAAGAAAGGACAGGGATATACTATGGCTACACCTTC. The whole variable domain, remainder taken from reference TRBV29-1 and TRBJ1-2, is SAVISQKPSRDICQRGTSLTIQCQVDSQVTMMFWYRQQPGQSLTLIATANQGSEATYESGFVIDKFPISRPNLTFSTLTVSNMSPEDSSIYLCSVEERTGIYYGYTFGSGTRLTVV.

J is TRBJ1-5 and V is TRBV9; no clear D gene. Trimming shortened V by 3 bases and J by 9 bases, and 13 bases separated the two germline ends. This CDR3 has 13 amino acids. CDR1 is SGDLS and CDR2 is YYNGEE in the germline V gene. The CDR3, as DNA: TGTGCCAGCAGCGAGGACCGGTTTTCGCCCCAGCATTTT. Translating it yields CASSEDRFSPQHF. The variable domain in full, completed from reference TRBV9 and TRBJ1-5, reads DSGVTQTPKHLITATGQRVTLRCSPRSGDLSVYWYQQSLDQGLQFLIQYYNGEERAKGNILERFSAQQFPDLHSELNLSSLELGDSALYFCASSEDRFSPQHFGDGTRLSIL.

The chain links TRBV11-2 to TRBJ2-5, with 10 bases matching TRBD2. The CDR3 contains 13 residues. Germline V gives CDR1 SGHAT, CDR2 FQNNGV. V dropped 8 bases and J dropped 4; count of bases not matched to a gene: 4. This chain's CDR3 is CASLAGAGETQYF. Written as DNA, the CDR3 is TGTGCCAGCCTAGCGGGAGCAGGAGAGACCCAGTACTTC.

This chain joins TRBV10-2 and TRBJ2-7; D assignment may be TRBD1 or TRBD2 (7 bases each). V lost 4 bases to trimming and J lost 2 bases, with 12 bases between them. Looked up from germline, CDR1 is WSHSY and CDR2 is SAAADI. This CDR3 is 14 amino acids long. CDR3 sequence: CASSGQGLPYEQYF. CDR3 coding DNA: TGCGCCAGCAGTGGACAGGGACTACCCTACGAGCAGTACTTC.

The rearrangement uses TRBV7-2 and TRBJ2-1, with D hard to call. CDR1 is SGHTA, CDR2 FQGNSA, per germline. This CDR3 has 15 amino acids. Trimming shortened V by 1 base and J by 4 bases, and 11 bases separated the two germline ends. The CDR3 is CASSLGVPDYNEQFF. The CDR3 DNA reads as TGTGCCAGCAGCTTAGGCGTTCCGGATTACAATGAGCAGTTCTTC.

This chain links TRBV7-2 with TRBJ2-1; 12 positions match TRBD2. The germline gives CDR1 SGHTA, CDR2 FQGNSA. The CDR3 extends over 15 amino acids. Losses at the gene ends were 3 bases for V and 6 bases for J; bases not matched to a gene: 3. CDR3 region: CASSLSSGRANEQFF. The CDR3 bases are TGTGCCAGCAGCTTGTCTAGCGGGAGGGCCAATGAGCAGTTCTTC.

The CDR3 DNA is TGTGCCAGCACTCAGGCAGGGATCGGAGAGACCCAGTACTTC. Its protein product is CASTQAGIGETQYF. V and J are TRBV28 and TRBJ2-5; tentatively, D is TRBD1 (5 bases). Deletions cut 7 bases from V and 4 bases from J, with 16 bases between. This CDR3 comprises 14 residues. From germline, CDR1 is MDHEN and CDR2 SYDVKM.

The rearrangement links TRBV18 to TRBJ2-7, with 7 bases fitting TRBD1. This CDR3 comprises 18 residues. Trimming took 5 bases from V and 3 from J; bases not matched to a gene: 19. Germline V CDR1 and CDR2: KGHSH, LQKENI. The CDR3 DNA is TGTGCCAGCTCAAGAAGCACGTACGGCACAGGGGACGGCTACGAGCAGTACTTC. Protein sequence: CASSRSTYGTGDGYEQYF.

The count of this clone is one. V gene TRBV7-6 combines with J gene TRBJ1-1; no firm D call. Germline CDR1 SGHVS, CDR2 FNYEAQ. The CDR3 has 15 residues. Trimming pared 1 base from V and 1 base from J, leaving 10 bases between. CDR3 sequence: CASSLGSSQNTEAFF. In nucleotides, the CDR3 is TGTGCCAGCAGCTTAGGGTCATCCCAGAACACTGAAGCTTTCTTT. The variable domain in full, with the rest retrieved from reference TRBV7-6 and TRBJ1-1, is GAGVSQSPRYKVTKRGQDVALRCDPISGHVSLYWYRQALGQGPEFLTYFNYEAQQDKSGLPNDRFSAERPEGSISTLTIQRTEQRDSAMYRCASSLGSSQNTEAFFGQGTRLTVV.

The CDR3 region is CASSETDNQPQHF. For the CDR3, the DNA is TGTGCCAGCAGTGAAACGGACAATCAGCCCCAGCATTTT. This chain links TRBV6-1 with TRBJ1-5; D is uncertain. Trimming removed 2 bases from V and 3 bases from J, with 5 bases in between. The CDR3 runs to 13 residues. Germline-derived CDR1 and CDR2 are MNHNS and SASEGT.

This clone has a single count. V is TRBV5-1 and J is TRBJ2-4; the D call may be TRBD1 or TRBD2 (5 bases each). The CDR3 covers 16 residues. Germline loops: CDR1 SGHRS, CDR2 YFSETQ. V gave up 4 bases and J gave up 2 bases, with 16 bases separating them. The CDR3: CASSTGTLLTKNIQYF. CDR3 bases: TGCGCCAGCAGCACTGGGACCCTTCTAACCAAAAACATTCAGTACTTC.

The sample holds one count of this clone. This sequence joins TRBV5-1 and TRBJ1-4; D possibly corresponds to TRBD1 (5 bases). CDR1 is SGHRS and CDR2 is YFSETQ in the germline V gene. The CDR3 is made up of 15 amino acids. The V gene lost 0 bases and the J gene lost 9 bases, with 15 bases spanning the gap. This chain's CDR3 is CASSLDGTSFQKLFF. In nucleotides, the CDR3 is TGCGCCAGCAGCTTGGACGGGACTTCCTTTCAAAAACTGTTTTTT.

The CDR3 region has the DNA TGCGCCAGCAGCTCTCCACGCAAGTTCCAAGAGACCCAGTACTTC. It codes for CASSSPRKFQETQYF. J is TRBJ2-5 and V is TRBV5-1; D uncertain. CDR1 and CDR2 (germline): SGHRS, YFSETQ. This CDR3 contains 15 residues. Trimming removed 3 bases from V and 1 base from J, with 13 bases in between.

The CDR3 sequence is CAWKGTSGLISYNEQFF. CDR3 in DNA: TGTGCCTGGAAAGGGACTAGCGGACTTATCTCCTACAATGAGCAGTTCTTC. The chain links TRBV30 to TRBJ2-1; 11 bases match TRBD2. The CDR3 extends over 17 amino acids. V dropped 4 bases and J dropped 0; count of bases not matched to a gene: 8. Germline CDR1 and CDR2: GTSNPN and SVGIG (reference sequence).

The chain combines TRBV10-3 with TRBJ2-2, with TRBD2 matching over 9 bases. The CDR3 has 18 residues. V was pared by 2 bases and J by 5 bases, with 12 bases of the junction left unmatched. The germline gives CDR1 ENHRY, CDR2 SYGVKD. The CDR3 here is CAISELGSSGSNTGELFF. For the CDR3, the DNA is TGTGCCATCAGTGAGCTTGGCAGTAGCGGGAGTAATACCGGGGAGCTGTTTTTT.

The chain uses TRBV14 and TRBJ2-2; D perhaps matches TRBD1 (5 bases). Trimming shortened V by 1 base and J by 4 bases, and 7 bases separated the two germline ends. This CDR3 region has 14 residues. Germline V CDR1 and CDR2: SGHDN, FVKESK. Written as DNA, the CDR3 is TGTGCCAGCAGCCAAGGCCAGGGCACCGGGGAGCTGTTTTTT. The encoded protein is CASSQGQGTGELFF. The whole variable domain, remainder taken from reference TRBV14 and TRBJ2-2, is EAGVTQFPSHSVIEKGQTVTLRCDPISGHDNLYWYRRVMGKEIKFLLHFVKESKQDESGMPNNRFLAERTGGTYSTLKVQPAELEDSGVYFCASSQGQGTGELFFGEGSRLTVL.

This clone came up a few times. CDR3 loop: CSVQEGGQPQHF. CDR3 nucleotides: TGCAGTGTTCAGGAAGGTGGTCAGCCCCAGCATTTT. This chain links TRBV29-1 with TRBJ1-5; no definite D call. Germline V CDR1 and CDR2: SQVTM, ANQGSEA. CDR3 length: 12 amino acids.

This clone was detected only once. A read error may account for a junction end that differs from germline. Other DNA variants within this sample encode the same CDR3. DNA of the CDR3: TGCGCCAGCAGCTCCTCAGGCAATCAGCCCCAACATTTT. This sequence encodes CASSSSGNQPQHF. This chain joins TRBV5-1 and TRBJ1-5; D is unresolved. This CDR3 is built from 13 residues. Germline V lookup: CDR1 SGHRS, CDR2 YFSETQ.

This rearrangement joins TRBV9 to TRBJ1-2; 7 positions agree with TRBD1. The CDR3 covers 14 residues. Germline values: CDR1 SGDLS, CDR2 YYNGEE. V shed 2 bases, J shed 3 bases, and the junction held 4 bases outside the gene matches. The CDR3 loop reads CASSVRGGHYGYTF. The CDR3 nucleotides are TGTGCCAGCAGCGTCCGAGGGGGCCACTATGGCTACACCTTC.

CDR3: CASSLMGSGAGELFF. DNA of the CDR3: TGTGCCAGCAGCTTAATGGGGAGTGGGGCCGGGGAGCTGTTTTTT. The rearrangement joins TRBV7-2 to TRBJ2-2, with D possibly TRBD2 on 5 matching bases. Germline V gene lookup returns CDR1 SGHTA and CDR2 FQGNSA. The CDR3 spans 15 residues. V lost 2 bases and J 6 bases, leaving 13 bases between the germline ends. Combining the CDR3 with reference TRBV7-2 and TRBJ2-2 gives the whole variable domain GAGVSQSPSNKVTEKGKDVELRCDPISGHTALYWYRQSLGQGLEFLIYFQGNSAPDKSGLPSDRFSAERTGGSVSTLTIQRTQQEDSAVYLCASSLMGSGAGELFFGEGSRLTVL.

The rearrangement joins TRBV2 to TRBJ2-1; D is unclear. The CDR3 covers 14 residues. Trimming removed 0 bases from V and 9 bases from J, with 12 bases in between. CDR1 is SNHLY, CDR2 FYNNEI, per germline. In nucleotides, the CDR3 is TGTGCCAGCAGTGAAGCGCCCCTCAACGGTGAGCAGTTCTTC. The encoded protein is CASSEAPLNGEQFF.

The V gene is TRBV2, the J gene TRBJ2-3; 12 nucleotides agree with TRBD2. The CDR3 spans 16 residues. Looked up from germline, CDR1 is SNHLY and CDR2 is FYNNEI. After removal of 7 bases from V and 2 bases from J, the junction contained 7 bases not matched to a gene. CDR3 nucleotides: TGTGCCAGCACTAGACTAGCGGGAGATACCACAGATACGCAGTATTTT. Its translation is CASTRLAGDTTDTQYF.

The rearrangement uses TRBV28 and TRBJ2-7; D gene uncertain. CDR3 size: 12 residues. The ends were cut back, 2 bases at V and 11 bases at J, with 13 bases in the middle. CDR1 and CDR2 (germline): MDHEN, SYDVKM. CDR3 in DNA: TGTGCCAGCAGTTTAGCGAGTTTAGATAAGTACTTC. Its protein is CASSLASLDKYF.

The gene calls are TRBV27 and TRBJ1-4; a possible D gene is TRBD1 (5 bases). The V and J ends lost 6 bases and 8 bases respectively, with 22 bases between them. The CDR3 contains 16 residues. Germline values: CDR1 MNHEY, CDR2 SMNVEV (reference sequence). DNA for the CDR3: TGTGCCAGCAGCCCTACCCCGGGACGATCATCAGAAAAACTGTTTTTT. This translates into CASSPTPGRSSEKLFF.

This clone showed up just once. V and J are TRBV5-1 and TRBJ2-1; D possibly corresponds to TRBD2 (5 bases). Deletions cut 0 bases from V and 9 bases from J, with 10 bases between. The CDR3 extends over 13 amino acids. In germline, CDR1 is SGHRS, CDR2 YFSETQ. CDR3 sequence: CASSLVGGFEQFF. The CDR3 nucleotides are TGCGCCAGCAGCTTGGTCGGAGGTTTTGAGCAGTTCTTC.

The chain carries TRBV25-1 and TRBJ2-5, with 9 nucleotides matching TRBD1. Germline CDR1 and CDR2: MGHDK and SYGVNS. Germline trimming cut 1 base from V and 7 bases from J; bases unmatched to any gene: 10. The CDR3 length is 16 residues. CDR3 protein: CASSESGTGGAGTQYF. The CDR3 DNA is TGTGCCAGCAGTGAATCAGGAACAGGGGGCGCCGGGACCCAGTACTTC.

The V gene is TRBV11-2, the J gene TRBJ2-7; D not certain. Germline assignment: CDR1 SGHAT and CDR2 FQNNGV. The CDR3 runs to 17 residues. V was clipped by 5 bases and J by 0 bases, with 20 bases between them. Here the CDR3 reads CASSHPFTRSPSYEQYF. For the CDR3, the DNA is TGTGCCAGCAGCCACCCTTTCACCCGGAGTCCCTCCTACGAGCAGTACTTC. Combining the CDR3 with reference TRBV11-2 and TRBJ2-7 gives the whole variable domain EAGVAQSPRYKIIEKRQSVAFWCNPISGHATLYWYQQILGQGPKLLIQFQNNGVVDDSQLPKDRFSAERLKGVDSTLKIQPAKLEDSAVYLCASSHPFTRSPSYEQYFGPGTRLTVT.

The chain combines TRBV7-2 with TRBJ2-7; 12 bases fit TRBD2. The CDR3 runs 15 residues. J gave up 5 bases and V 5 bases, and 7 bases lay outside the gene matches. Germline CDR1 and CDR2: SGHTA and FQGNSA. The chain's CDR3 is CASSASGRVMDEQYF. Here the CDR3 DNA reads TGTGCCAGCAGCGCTAGCGGGAGGGTGATGGACGAGCAGTACTTC.